This T cell receptor beta chain was identified in a study of CD8 T cells in Susac syndrome. The CDR3 length is 14 residues. V was pared by 5 bases and J by 4 bases, with 14 bases between. Germline values: CDR1 LNHNV, CDR2 YYDKDF (reference sequence). Sequencing targeted TCR beta in blood CD8+ and CD4+ T cells. Random hexamers were used to reverse transcribe about 0.45 to 1 ug of RNA. The authors amplified TCR beta CDR3 across 54 Vbeta and 13 Jbeta using immunoSEQ multiplex PCR. TCRdb re-called the immunoSEQ multiplex PCR reads through MiXCR, storing one row per CDR3 protein. The sample has 150,000 to 200,000 distinct CDR3 sequences, around 93% seen once.

Material for sequencing was CD4+ T cells from PBMCs. This chain connects TRBV15 to TRBJ1-2, with D possibly TRBD1 on 5 matching bases. This receptor was identified in a human donor with multiple sclerosis. For the CDR3, the DNA is TGTGCCACCAGCGAGGGGTCAGGCGGCTATGGCTACACCTTC. It is translated as CATSEGSGGYGYTF.